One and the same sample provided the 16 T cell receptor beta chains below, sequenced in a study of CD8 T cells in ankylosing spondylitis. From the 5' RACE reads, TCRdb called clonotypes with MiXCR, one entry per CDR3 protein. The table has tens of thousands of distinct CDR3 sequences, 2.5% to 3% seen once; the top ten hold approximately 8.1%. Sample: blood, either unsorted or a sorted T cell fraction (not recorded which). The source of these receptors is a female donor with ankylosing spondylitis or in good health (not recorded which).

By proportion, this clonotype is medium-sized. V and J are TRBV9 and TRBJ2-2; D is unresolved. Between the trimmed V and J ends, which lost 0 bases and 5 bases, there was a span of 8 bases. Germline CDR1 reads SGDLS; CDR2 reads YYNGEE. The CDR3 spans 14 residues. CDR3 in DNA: TGTGCCAGCAGCGTAGCACTGACGACCGGGGAGCTGTTTTTT. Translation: CASSVALTTGELFF.

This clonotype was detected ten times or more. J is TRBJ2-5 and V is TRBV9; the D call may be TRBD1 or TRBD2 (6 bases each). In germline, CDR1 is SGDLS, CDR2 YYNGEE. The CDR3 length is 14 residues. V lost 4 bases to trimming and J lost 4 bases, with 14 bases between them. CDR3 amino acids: CASSPGGTRETQYF. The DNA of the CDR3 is TGTGCCAGCAGCCCCGGGGGCACCCGAGAGACCCAGTACTTC.

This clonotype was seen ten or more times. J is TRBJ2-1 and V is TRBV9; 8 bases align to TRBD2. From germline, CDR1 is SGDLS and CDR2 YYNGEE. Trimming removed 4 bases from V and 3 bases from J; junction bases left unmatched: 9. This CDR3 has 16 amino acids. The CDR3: CASSTSGGSFYNEQFF. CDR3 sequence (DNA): TGTGCCAGCAGCACCAGCGGGGGATCCTTCTACAATGAGCAGTTCTTC. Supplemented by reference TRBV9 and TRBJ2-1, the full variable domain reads DSGVTQTPKHLITATGQRVTLRCSPRSGDLSVYWYQQSLDQGLQFLIQYYNGEERAKGNILERFSAQQFPDLHSELNLSSLELGDSALYFCASSTSGGSFYNEQFFGPGTRLTVL.

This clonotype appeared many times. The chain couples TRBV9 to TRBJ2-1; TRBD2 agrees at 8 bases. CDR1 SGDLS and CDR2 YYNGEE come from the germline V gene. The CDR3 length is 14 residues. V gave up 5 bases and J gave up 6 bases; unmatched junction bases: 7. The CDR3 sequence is CASRKAGAGNEQFF. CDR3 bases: TGTGCCAGCAGGAAAGCGGGAGCCGGCAATGAGCAGTTCTTC.

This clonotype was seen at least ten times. CDR3 sequence: CASSVQGGNEQFF. In DNA form, the CDR3 reads TGTGCCAGCAGCGTACAGGGGGGGAATGAGCAGTTCTTC. This rearrangement joins TRBV9 to TRBJ2-1, with D perhaps given as TRBD1 or TRBD2 (7 bases each). The V gene lost 1 base and the J gene lost 7 bases, with 9 bases spanning the gap. The CDR3 is 13 amino acids. Germline-derived CDR1 and CDR2 are SGDLS and YYNGEE.

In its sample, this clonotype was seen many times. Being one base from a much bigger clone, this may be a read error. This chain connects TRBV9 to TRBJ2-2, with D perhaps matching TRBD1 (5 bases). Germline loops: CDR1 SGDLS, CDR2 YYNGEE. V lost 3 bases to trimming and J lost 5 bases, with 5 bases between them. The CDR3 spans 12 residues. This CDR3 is CASSEGTGELFF. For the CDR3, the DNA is TGTGCCAGCAGCGAGGGGACCGGGGAGCTGTTTTTT.

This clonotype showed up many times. The CDR3 sequence: CASSVGRTSGYNEQFF. The CDR3 bases are TGTGCCAGCAGCGTAGGAAGAACTAGCGGCTACAATGAGCAGTTCTTC. The V and J genes are TRBV9 and TRBJ2-1; 8 bases match TRBD2. The CDR3 length is 16 residues. The ends lost 0 bases at V and 3 bases at J; junction bases unmatched: 5. Germline CDR1 is SGDLS and CDR2 is YYNGEE.

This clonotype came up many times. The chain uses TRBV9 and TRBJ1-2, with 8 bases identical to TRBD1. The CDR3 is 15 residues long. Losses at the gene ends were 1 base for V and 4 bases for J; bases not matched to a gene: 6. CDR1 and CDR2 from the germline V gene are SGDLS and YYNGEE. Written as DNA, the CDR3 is TGTGCCAGCAGCGTAACAGGGGGAGTCCCCTATGGCTACACCTTC. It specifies CASSVTGGVPYGYTF.

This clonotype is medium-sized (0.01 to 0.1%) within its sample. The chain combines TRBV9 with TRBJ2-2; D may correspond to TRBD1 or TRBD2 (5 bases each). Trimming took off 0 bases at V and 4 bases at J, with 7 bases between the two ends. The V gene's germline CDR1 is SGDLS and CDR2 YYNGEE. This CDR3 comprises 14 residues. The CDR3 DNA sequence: TGTGCCAGCAGCGTAGATGGGGGCACCGGGGAGCTGTTTTTT. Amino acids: CASSVDGGTGELFF.

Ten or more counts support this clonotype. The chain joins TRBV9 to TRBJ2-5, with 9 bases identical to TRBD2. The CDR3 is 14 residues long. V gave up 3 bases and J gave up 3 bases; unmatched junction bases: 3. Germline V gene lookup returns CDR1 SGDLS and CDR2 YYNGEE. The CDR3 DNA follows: TGTGCCAGCAGCGCCTCTAGCGGGAAAGAGACCCAGTACTTC. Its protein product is CASSASSGKETQYF. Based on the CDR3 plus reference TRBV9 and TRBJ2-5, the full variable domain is DSGVTQTPKHLITATGQRVTLRCSPRSGDLSVYWYQQSLDQGLQFLIQYYNGEERAKGNILERFSAQQFPDLHSELNLSSLELGDSALYFCASSASSGKETQYFGPGTRLLVL.

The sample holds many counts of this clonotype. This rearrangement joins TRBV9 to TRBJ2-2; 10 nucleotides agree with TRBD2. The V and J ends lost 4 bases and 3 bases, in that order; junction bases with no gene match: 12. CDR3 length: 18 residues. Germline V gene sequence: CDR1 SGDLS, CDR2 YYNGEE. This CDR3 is CASSSRGAGGPDTGELFF. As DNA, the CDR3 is TGTGCCAGCAGCTCCCGCGGAGCGGGGGGGCCGGACACCGGGGAGCTGTTTTTT.

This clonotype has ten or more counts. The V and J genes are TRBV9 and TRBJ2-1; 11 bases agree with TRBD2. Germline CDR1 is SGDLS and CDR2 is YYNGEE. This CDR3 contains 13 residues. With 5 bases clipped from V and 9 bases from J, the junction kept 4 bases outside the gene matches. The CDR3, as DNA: TGTGCCAGCAGTAGCGGGAGGGCCGGTGAGCAGTTCTTC. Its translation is CASSSGRAGEQFF.

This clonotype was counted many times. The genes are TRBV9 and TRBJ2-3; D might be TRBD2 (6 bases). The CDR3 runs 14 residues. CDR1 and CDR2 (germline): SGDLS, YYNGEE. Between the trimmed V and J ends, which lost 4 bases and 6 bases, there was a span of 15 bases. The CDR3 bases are TGTGCCAGCAGCACAGCTCCCGGAGGGGATACGCAGTATTTT. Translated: CASSTAPGGDTQYF.

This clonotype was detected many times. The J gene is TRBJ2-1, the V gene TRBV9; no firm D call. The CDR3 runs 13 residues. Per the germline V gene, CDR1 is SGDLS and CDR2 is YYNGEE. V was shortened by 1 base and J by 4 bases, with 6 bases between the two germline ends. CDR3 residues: CASSVSVYNEQFF. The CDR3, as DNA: TGTGCCAGCAGCGTAAGCGTTTACAATGAGCAGTTCTTC.

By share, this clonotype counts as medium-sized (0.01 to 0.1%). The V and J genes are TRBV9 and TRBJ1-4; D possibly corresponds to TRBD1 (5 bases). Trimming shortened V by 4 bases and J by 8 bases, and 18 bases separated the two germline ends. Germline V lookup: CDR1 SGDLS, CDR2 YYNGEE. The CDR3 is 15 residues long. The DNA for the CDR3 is TGTGCCAGCAGCCCCCGAGGGCAGGGTGGAGAAAAACTGTTTTTT. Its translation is CASSPRGQGGEKLFF.

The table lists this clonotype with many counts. The CDR3: CASSAYPSDEQFF. The CDR3, as DNA: TGTGCCAGCAGCGCCTATCCTAGCGATGAGCAGTTCTTC. The genes are TRBV9 and TRBJ2-1, with D maybe TRBD2 (6 bases). Germline CDR1 is SGDLS and CDR2 is YYNGEE. Trimming removed 3 bases at V and 8 bases at J, with 12 bases between. The CDR3 contains 13 residues.